Listed below are T cell receptor beta chains from one sample, sequenced in a study of blood T cell repertoires in COVID-19. Some clones are missing from TCRdb's copy, which holds only in-frame ones; the method was immunoSEQ multiplex PCR. Of roughly 380,000 clones in the sample, more than 70% are singletons; the top ten hold approximately 1.2%. Specimen: PBMCs or T cells enriched from blood (not recorded which). Every receptor here comes from a man under 40 who had recovered from COVID-19. CDR3s include the opening cysteine and the closing phenylalanine or tryptophan. A D gene is named only where the DNA matches it firmly. Clone size is stated in some rows and not others, as once, few, many or a class when expanded.

v_call: TRBV19; clone_size: -; j_call: TRBJ1-2; d_call: -; cdr3_aa: CASSIGGNGYTF; cdr3_nt: TGTGCCAGTAGTATAGGCGGGAATGGCTACACCTTC
v_call: TRBV7-2; clone_size: -; j_call: TRBJ1-2; d_call: -; cdr3_aa: CASSLAQDGYTF; cdr3_nt: TGTGCCAGCAGCTTAGCACAGGATGGCTACACCTTC
v_call: TRBV19; clone_size: -; j_call: TRBJ2-7; d_call: TRBD1; cdr3_aa: CASSLGQGDRYEQYF; cdr3_nt: TGTGCCAGTAGTCTTGGACAGGGGGATCGGTACGAGCAGTACTTC
v_call: TRBV30; clone_size: -; j_call: TRBJ1-2; d_call: TRBD1; cdr3_aa: CAWSFGQGTGGYTF; cdr3_nt: TGTGCCTGGAGTTTCGGACAGGGGACGGGTGGCTACACCTTC
v_call: TRBV13; clone_size: -; j_call: TRBJ1-1; d_call: -; cdr3_aa: CASSLPLAGNRNQVTEAFF; cdr3_nt: TGTGCCAGCAGCTTACCTCTTGCGGGGAATAGAAATCAGGTCACTGAAGCTTTCTTT
v_call: TRBV27; clone_size: -; j_call: TRBJ1-2; d_call: TRBD1; cdr3_aa: CASSGSQGSYGYTF; cdr3_nt: TGTGCCAGCAGTGGCTCACAGGGGTCCTATGGCTACACCTTC
v_call: TRBV2; clone_size: -; j_call: TRBJ1-1; d_call: -; cdr3_aa: CASSGGPYEAFF; cdr3_nt: TGTGCCAGCAGTGGAGGGCCCTATGAAGCTTTCTTT
v_call: TRBV6-1; clone_size: -; j_call: TRBJ2-5; d_call: TRBD1; cdr3_aa: CASSDRDRGSNF; cdr3_nt: TGTGCCAGCAGTGACCGGGACAGGGGTTCGAACTTC
v_call: TRBV30; clone_size: -; j_call: TRBJ2-7; d_call: -; cdr3_aa: CAWRGRGMGREQYF; cdr3_nt: TGTGCCTGGAGAGGCAGGGGCATGGGTCGCGAGCAGTACTTC
v_call: TRBV19; clone_size: -; j_call: TRBJ1-2; d_call: -; cdr3_aa: CASSTGGANYGYTF; cdr3_nt: TGTGCCAGTAGTACCGGCGGAGCTAACTATGGCTACACCTTC
v_call: TRBV18; clone_size: -; j_call: TRBJ1-2; d_call: -; cdr3_aa: CASSDQIGGFGYTF; cdr3_nt: TGTGCCAGCTCAGACCAGATTGGGGGCTTTGGCTACACCTTC
v_call: TRBV6-5; clone_size: -; j_call: TRBJ1-6; d_call: -; cdr3_aa: CASSRLREIGSPLHF; cdr3_nt: TGTGCCAGCAGCCGACTGCGAGAGATCGGTTCACCCCTCCACTTT
v_call: TRBV6-2/TRBV6-3; clone_size: -; j_call: TRBJ2-5; d_call: -; cdr3_aa: CASSYKGGETQYF; cdr3_nt: TGTGCCAGCAGTTACAAGGGCGGGGAGACCCAGTACTTC
v_call: TRBV3-1/TRBV3-2; clone_size: -; j_call: TRBJ2-6; d_call: TRBD2; cdr3_aa: CASSLRGERANVLTF; cdr3_nt: TGTGCCAGCAGCCTCCGGGGGGAGCGGGCCAACGTCCTGACTTTC
v_call: TRBV30; clone_size: -; j_call: TRBJ2-7; d_call: -; cdr3_aa: CAVRDNGYEQYF; cdr3_nt: TGTGCCGTCCGGGACAACGGCTACGAGCAGTACTTC
v_call: TRBV28; clone_size: once; j_call: TRBJ1-5; d_call: -; cdr3_aa: CASTSLGGNQPQHF; cdr3_nt: TGTGCCAGCACCTCTCTCGGAGGGAATCAGCCCCAGCATTTT
v_call: TRBV9; clone_size: -; j_call: TRBJ1-1; d_call: -; cdr3_aa: CASSVASNTEAFF; cdr3_nt: TGTGCCAGCAGCGTAGCATCGAACACTGAAGCTTTCTTT
v_call: TRBV25-1; clone_size: -; j_call: TRBJ1-5; d_call: -; cdr3_aa: CASSLTGSNQPQHF; cdr3_nt: TGTGCCAGCAGTCTAACGGGGAGCAATCAGCCCCAGCATTTT
v_call: TRBV10-3; clone_size: -; j_call: TRBJ2-2; d_call: -; cdr3_aa: CASRRVESGELFF; cdr3_nt: TGTGCCAGCCGCAGGGTGGAGTCCGGGGAGCTGTTTTTT